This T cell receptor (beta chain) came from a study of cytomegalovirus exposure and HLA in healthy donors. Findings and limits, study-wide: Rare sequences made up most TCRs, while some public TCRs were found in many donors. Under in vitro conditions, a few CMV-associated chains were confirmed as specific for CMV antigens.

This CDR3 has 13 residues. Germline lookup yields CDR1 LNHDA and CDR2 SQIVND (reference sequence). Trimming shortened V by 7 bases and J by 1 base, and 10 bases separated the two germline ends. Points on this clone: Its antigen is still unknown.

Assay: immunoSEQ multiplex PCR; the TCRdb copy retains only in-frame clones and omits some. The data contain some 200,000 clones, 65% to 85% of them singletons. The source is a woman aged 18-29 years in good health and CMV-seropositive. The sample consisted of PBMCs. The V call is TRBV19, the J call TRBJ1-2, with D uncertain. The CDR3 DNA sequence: TGTGCCAGTAATGGCAGGATTAACTATGGCTACACCTTC. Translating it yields CASNGRINYGYTF.